This T cell receptor beta chain emerged from a study of cytomegalovirus exposure and HLA in healthy donors. Overall study results and limits: The dataset shows that most TCR sequences were rare, while some public TCRs occurred in many donors. TCR association rates varied by HLA locus in a later analysis, with DRB1 highest and HLA-C lowest. In an earlier analysis, about 87% or about 30%: the productive usage of most TCR beta V segments.

From germline, CDR1 is KGHSH and CDR2 LQKENI. This CDR3 is 13 amino acids long. J gave up 3 bases and V 5 bases, and 1 base lay outside the gene matches. Vbeta (60) and Jbeta (13) primers were used in the PCR. TCRdb's table, derived via immunoSEQ multiplex PCR, lists solely in-frame clones and lacks some. The sample consists of about 160,000 clones, roughly two thirds of them appearing once. For this clone: Its antigen is not identified.

Material: PBMCs. The chain has TRBV18 and TRBJ1-1; 9 bases map to TRBD1. This TCR was sampled from a middle-aged woman in good health and CMV-seropositive. CDR3 in DNA: TGTGCCAGCTCATGGGACAGGGACACTGAAGCTTTCTTT. This sequence encodes CASSWDRDTEAFF.